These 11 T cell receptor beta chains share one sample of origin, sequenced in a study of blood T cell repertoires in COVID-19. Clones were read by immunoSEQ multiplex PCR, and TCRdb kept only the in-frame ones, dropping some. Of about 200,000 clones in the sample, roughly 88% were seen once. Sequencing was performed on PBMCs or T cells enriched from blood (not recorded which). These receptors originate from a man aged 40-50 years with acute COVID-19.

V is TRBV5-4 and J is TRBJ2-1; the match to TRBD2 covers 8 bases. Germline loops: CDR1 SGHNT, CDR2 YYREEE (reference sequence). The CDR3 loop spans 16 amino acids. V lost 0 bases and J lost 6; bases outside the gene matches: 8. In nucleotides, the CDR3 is TGTGCCAGCAGCTTGGCGGTAGCGGGATTGGGCAATGAGCAGTTCTTC. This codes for CASSLAVAGLGNEQFF. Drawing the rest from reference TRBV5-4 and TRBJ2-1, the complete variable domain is ETGVTQSPTHLIKTRGQQVTLRCSSQSGHNTVSWYQQALGQGPQFIFQYYREEENGRGNFPPRFSGLQFPNYSSELNVNALELDDSALYLCASSLAVAGLGNEQFFGPGTRLTVL.

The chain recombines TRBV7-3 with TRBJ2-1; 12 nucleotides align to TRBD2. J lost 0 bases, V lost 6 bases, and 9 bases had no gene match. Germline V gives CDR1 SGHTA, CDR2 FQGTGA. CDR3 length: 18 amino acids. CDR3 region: CASRDTSGRRSSYNEQFF. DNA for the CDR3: TGTGCCAGCAGGGATACTAGCGGGAGGAGAAGCTCCTACAATGAGCAGTTCTTC.

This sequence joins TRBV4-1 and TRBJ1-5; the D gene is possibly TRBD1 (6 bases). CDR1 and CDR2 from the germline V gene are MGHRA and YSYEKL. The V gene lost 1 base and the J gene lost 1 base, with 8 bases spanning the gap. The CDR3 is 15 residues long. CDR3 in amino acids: CASSQGQASNQPQHF. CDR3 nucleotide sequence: TGCGCCAGCAGCCAAGGACAGGCCAGCAATCAGCCCCAGCATTTT.

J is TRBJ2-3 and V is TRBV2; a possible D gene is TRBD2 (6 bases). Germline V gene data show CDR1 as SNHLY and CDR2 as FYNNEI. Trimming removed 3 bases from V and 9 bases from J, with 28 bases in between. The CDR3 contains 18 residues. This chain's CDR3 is CASSDRRRGKETEGTQYF. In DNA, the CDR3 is TGTGCCAGCAGTGACAGAAGAAGAGGCAAAGAGACGGAGGGGACGCAGTATTTT. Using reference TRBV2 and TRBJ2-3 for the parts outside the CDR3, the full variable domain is EPEVTQTPSHQVTQMGQEVILRCVPISNHLYFYWYRQILGQKVEFLVSFYNNEISEKSEIFDDQFSVERPDGSNFTLKIRSTKLEDSAMYFCASSDRRRGKETEGTQYFGPGTRLTVL.

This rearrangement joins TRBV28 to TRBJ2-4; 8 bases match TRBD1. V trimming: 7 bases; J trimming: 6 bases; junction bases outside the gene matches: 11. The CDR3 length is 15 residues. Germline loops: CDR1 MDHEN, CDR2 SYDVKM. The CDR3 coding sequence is TGTGCCAGCAACGCAGCGGACAGGGCTTTAAACATTCAGTACTTC. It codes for CASNAADRALNIQYF.

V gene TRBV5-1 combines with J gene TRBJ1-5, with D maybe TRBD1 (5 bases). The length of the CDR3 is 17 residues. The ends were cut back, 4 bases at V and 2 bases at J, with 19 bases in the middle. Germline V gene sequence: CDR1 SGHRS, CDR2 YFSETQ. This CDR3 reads CASSVGGVGVGNQPQHF. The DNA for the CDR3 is TGCGCCAGCAGCGTAGGAGGGGTAGGGGTCGGCAATCAGCCCCAGCATTTT. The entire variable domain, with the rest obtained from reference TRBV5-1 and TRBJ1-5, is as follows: KAGVTQTPRYLIKTRGQQVTLSCSPISGHRSVSWYQQTPGQGLQFLFEYFSETQRNKGNFPGRFSGRQFSNSRSEMNVSTLELGDSALYLCASSVGGVGVGNQPQHFGDGTRLSIL.

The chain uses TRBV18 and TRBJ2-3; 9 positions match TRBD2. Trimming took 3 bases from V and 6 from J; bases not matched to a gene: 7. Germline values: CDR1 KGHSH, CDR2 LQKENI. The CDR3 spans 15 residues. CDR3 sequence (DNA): TGTGCCAGCTCACCGGGGTTAGCGGGAGCGGATACGCAGTATTTT. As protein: CASSPGLAGADTQYF.

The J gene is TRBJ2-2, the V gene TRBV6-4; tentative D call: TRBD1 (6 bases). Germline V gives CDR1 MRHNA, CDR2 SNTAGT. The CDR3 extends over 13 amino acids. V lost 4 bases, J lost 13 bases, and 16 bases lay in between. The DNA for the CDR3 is TGTGCCAGCAGTGGACCGGGACACGATGGGCTGTTTTTT. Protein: CASSGPGHDGLFF.

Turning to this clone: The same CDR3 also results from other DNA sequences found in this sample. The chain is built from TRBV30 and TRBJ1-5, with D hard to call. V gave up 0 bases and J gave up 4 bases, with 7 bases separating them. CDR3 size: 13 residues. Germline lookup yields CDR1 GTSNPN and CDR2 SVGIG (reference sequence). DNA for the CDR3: TGTGCCTGGAGTGTACGGGTGAATCAGCCCCAGCATTTT. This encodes CAWSVRVNQPQHF.

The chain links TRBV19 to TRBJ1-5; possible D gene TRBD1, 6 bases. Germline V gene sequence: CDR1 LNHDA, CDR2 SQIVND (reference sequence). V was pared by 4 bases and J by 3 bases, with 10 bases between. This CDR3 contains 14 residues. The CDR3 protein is CASSTGTINQPQHF. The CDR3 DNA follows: TGTGCCAGTAGTACCGGGACAATCAATCAGCCCCAGCATTTT.

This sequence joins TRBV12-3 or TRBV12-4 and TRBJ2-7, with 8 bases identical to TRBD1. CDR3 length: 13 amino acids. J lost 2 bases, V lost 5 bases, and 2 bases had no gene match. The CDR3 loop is CASSRQGTYEQYF. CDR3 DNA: TGTGCCAGCAGTCGACAGGGGACCTACGAGCAGTACTTC.